One and the same sample provided the 27 T cell receptor beta chains below, sequenced in a study of blood T cell repertoires in COVID-19. The table came from immunoSEQ multiplex PCR; TCRdb's copy has only in-frame clones and leaves some out. The repertoire holds about 29,000 clones, approximately 87% seen once, with nearly 25% in the top ten. What was sequenced was peripheral blood. The source is a human donor with active COVID-19. The donor label of this sample is uncertain.

This chain uses TRBV5-1 with TRBJ1-5; TRBD1 matches at 8 bases. The V gene end was trimmed by 4 bases and the J gene end by 5 bases; junction bases not matched to a gene: 5. Germline CDR1 and CDR2: SGHRS and YFSETQ. The length of the CDR3 is 14 residues. Here the CDR3 reads CASSRMTGDQPQHF. CDR3 nucleotide sequence: TGCGCCAGCAGCCGGATGACAGGGGATCAGCCCCAGCATTTT.

This clone was detected a few times. CDR3 region: CASSLGERAHRAEAFF. CDR3 nucleotide sequence: TGCGCCAGCAGCCTAGGAGAACGGGCCCACAGGGCTGAAGCTTTCTTT. This chain joins TRBV5-1 and TRBJ1-1; possibly TRBD1 for D (6 bases). Trimming took 4 bases from V and 6 from J, leaving 22 bases between them. This CDR3 comprises 16 residues. In germline, CDR1 is SGHRS, CDR2 YFSETQ.

J is TRBJ1-4 and V is TRBV28; D is unresolved. Between the trimmed V and J ends, which lost 6 bases and 0 bases, there was a span of 5 bases. The germline gives CDR1 MDHEN, CDR2 SYDVKM. CDR3 length: 13 residues. The CDR3 spells CASSVTTNEKLFF. In nucleotides, the CDR3 is TGTGCCAGCAGCGTTACAACTAATGAAAAACTGTTTTTT.

With respect to this clone: A much larger clone differs by one base, so this may be a read error. The chain is built from TRBV20-1 and TRBJ2-7; maybe TRBD2 (5 bases). V lost 3 bases to trimming and J lost 5 bases, with 26 bases between them. The CDR3 loop spans 17 amino acids. Germline V gives CDR1 DFQATT, CDR2 SNEGSKA (reference sequence). CDR3 protein: CSASPPWRNTGKDEQYF. CDR3 sequence (DNA): TGCAGTGCTAGTCCTCCTTGGAGAAACACGGGGAAGGACGAGCAGTACTTC.

The rearrangement links TRBV5-1 to TRBJ2-3; 10 positions agree with TRBD1. The length of the CDR3 is 14 residues. The V gene's germline CDR1 is SGHRS and CDR2 YFSETQ. Germline trimming cut 4 bases from V and 5 bases from J; bases unmatched to any gene: 4. CDR3 coding DNA: TGCGCCAGCAGCCCGACAGGGGGCCGAGATACGCAGTATTTT. Amino acid sequence: CASSPTGGRDTQYF.

The chain couples TRBV7-2 to TRBJ1-4; D uncertain. The CDR3 runs 13 residues. In germline, CDR1 is SGHTA, CDR2 FQGNSA. V was clipped by 2 bases and J by 13 bases, with 14 bases between them. CDR3 DNA sequence: TGTGCCAGCAGCTTATTAGGTGGAGGTGTACTGTTTTTT. This sequence encodes CASSLLGGGVLFF.

The V gene is TRBV7-2, the J gene TRBJ1-4, with 8 bases aligning to TRBD1. V was clipped by 4 bases and J by 1 base; unmatched bases: 2. The CDR3 is 15 residues long. The germline CDR1 and CDR2 sequences are SGHTA and FQGNSA. The CDR3, as DNA: TGTGCCAGCAGCTCGACAGGGGAAACTAATGAAAAACTGTTTTTT. Translating it yields CASSSTGETNEKLFF.

The chain employs TRBV7-6 and TRBJ1-2; 11 bases align to TRBD1. The CDR3 sequence is 17 residues long. Germline CDR1 reads SGHVS; CDR2 reads FNYEAQ. V shed 3 bases, J shed 2 bases, and the junction held 8 bases outside the gene matches. The CDR3 region is CASSLGTGGSSNYGYTF. CDR3 in DNA: TGTGCCAGCAGCTTGGGGACAGGGGGGTCTTCCAACTATGGCTACACCTTC.

V and J are TRBV19 and TRBJ1-2, with 7 nucleotides matching TRBD1. The V gene end was trimmed by 6 bases and the J gene end by 7 bases; junction bases not matched to a gene: 11. This CDR3 is built from 14 residues. Germline CDR1 LNHDA, CDR2 SQIVND (reference sequence). The DNA for the CDR3 is TGTGCCAGTAGGGCTCCAGACAGGGTCTTTGGCTACACCTTC. Encoded protein: CASRAPDRVFGYTF.

The V call is TRBV7-6, the J call TRBJ2-7; no firm D call. V lost 5 bases to trimming and J lost 3 bases, with 14 bases between them. This CDR3 comprises 14 residues. The germline CDR1 and CDR2 sequences are SGHVS and FNYEAQ. The CDR3 loop is CASSEMVGSYEQYF. CDR3 nucleotides: TGTGCCAGCAGCGAAATGGTTGGCAGCTACGAGCAGTACTTC. Variable domain in full (rest from reference TRBV7-6 and TRBJ2-7): GAGVSQSPRYKVTKRGQDVALRCDPISGHVSLYWYRQALGQGPEFLTYFNYEAQQDKSGLPNDRFSAERPEGSISTLTIQRTEQRDSAMYRCASSEMVGSYEQYFGPGTRLTVT.

V is TRBV5-1 and J is TRBJ2-5, with 8 bases aligning to TRBD2. This CDR3 comprises 16 residues. With V trimmed by 2 bases and J by 2 bases, 8 bases remained unmatched. Looked up from germline, CDR1 is SGHRS and CDR2 is YFSETQ. CDR3 in DNA: TGCGCCAGCAGCTTAGCGGGAGTGGCCCCACAAGAGACCCAGTACTTC. Translated, it gives CASSLAGVAPQETQYF. Combining the CDR3 with reference TRBV5-1 and TRBJ2-5 gives the whole variable domain KAGVTQTPRYLIKTRGQQVTLSCSPISGHRSVSWYQQTPGQGLQFLFEYFSETQRNKGNFPGRFSGRQFSNSRSEMNVSTLELGDSALYLCASSLAGVAPQETQYFGPGTRLLVL.

The sample holds a few counts of this clone. V and J are TRBV28 and TRBJ2-7, with D possibly TRBD2 on 6 matching bases. Germline CDR1 MDHEN, CDR2 SYDVKM. CDR3 length: 14 amino acids. Between the trimmed V and J ends, which lost 1 base and 3 bases, there was a span of 10 bases. The CDR3, as DNA: TGTGCCAGCAGTTTATACGGGGGATACTACGAGCAGTACTTC. Protein: CASSLYGGYYEQYF.

V usage is TRBV13 and J usage is TRBJ1-6, with a weak D call TRBD1 (5 bases). The CDR3 length is 16 residues. With 5 bases removed from V and 6 bases from J, the gap between germline ends came to 17 bases. Germline CDR1 reads PRHDT; CDR2 reads FYEKMQ (reference sequence). CDR3 DNA sequence: TGTGCCAGCAGCCTATCGGGGGGAACGGGTAATTCACCCCTCCACTTT. It encodes CASSLSGGTGNSPLHF.

The chain employs TRBV7-3 and TRBJ2-7, with 8 bases that match TRBD2. With V trimmed by 5 bases and J by 4 bases, 10 bases remained unmatched. In germline, CDR1 is SGHTA, CDR2 FQGTGA. This CDR3 is 15 amino acids long. CDR3 in DNA: TGTGCCAGCAGCCCCCGGGGGGGTGTGGGATACGAGCAGTACTTC. Protein product: CASSPRGGVGYEQYF.

The chain is built from TRBV7-3 and TRBJ1-1, with TRBD1 matching 7 bases. This CDR3 contains 15 residues. Per the germline V gene, CDR1 is SGHTA and CDR2 is FQGTGA. V was clipped by 5 bases and J by 6 bases; unmatched bases: 12. As DNA, the CDR3 is TGTGCCAGCAGCCGAGGGGGCGTTGGGTACTCTGAAGCTTTCTTT. Its protein is CASSRGGVGYSEAFF.

V is TRBV28 and J is TRBJ2-5; 7 bases map to TRBD2. The CDR3 runs 16 residues. V trimming: 2 bases; J trimming: 2 bases; junction bases outside the gene matches: 8. From germline, CDR1 is MDHEN and CDR2 SYDVKM. The CDR3, as DNA: TGTGCCAGCAGTTTACTGGGGACTAACATACAAGAGACCCAGTACTTC. Amino acids: CASSLLGTNIQETQYF.

V and J are TRBV20-1 and TRBJ2-1; 8 bases are shared with TRBD1. CDR1 DFQATT and CDR2 SNEGSKA come from the germline V gene (reference sequence). V trimming: 3 bases; J trimming: 10 bases; junction bases outside the gene matches: 11. This CDR3 is 14 amino acids long. CDR3 protein: CSASRQGAQSEQFF. The DNA for the CDR3 is TGCAGTGCTAGTCGTCAGGGGGCGCAGTCGGAGCAGTTCTTC.

The chain uses TRBV28 and TRBJ2-7, with 14 bases aligning to TRBD2. Trimming removed 5 bases from V and 4 bases from J; junction bases left unmatched: 4. The germline V gene has CDR1 MDHEN and CDR2 SYDVKM. This CDR3 comprises 15 residues. The CDR3 spells CASSLTSGRVYEQYF. Written as DNA, the CDR3 is TGTGCCAGCAGTCTGACTAGCGGGAGGGTGTACGAGCAGTACTTC.

CDR3 DNA: TGTGCCACCAGTGATTTCACAGGGAGCGGCTACACCTTC. This sequence encodes CATSDFTGSGYTF. The chain uses TRBV24-1 and TRBJ1-2; D is possibly TRBD1 (6 bases). The length of the CDR3 is 13 residues. V was cut by 1 base and J by 8 bases, with 10 bases left in between. CDR1 KGHDR and CDR2 SFDVKD come from the germline V gene.

The V call is TRBV27, the J call TRBJ2-3; 8 bases fit TRBD1. Germline assignment: CDR1 MNHEY and CDR2 SMNVEV (reference sequence). The junction had 8 bases not matched to a gene; V was cut back by 5 bases and J by 4 bases. This CDR3 has 15 amino acids. CDR3 nucleotide sequence: TGTGCCAGCAGTCCGCAGGGGGCCGGGGCAGATACGCAGTATTTT. It translates to CASSPQGAGADTQYF.

The V call is TRBV28, the J call TRBJ2-1, with 12 bases aligning to TRBD1. CDR1 is MDHEN and CDR2 is SYDVKM in the germline V gene. This CDR3 spans 15 amino acids. J gave up 10 bases and V 6 bases, and 10 bases lay outside the gene matches. CDR3 in amino acids: CASRNSGTGGSEQFF. DNA for the CDR3: TGTGCCAGCAGAAATTCCGGGACAGGGGGCAGCGAGCAGTTCTTC.

CDR3 sequence: CASSQVSSGVYEQYF. CDR3 coding DNA: TGCGCCAGCAGCCAAGTCTCGAGCGGGGTCTACGAGCAGTACTTC. The rearrangement uses TRBV4-1 and TRBJ2-7; the match to TRBD2 covers 7 bases. CDR1 MGHRA and CDR2 YSYEKL come from the germline V gene. The CDR3 sequence is 15 residues long. Losses at the gene ends were 1 base for V and 3 bases for J; bases not matched to a gene: 6.

The chain combines TRBV7-6 with TRBJ2-3; TRBD2 agrees at 11 bases. CDR1 and CDR2 from the germline V gene are SGHVS and FNYEAQ. The CDR3 loop spans 15 amino acids. The ends lost 6 bases at V and 5 bases at J; junction bases unmatched: 7. The CDR3 protein is CASRALAGGVDTQYF. CDR3 bases: TGTGCCAGCAGAGCCCTAGCGGGGGGAGTAGATACGCAGTATTTT.

This clone was seen once. The CDR3 protein is CATRPRASGNTIYF. The CDR3 bases are TGTGCCACCCGACCGCGGGCCTCTGGAAACACCATATATTTT. The chain employs TRBV6-5 and TRBJ1-3; D remains unclear. Germline V gene data show CDR1 as MNHEY and CDR2 as SVGAGI. The CDR3 covers 14 residues. The V end was cut by 10 bases, the J end by 0 bases, with 13 bases between.

This clone appeared a single time. The chain combines TRBV10-1 with TRBJ2-3, with 8 nucleotides matching TRBD2. The CDR3 is 15 amino acids. J lost 4 bases, V lost 2 bases, and 5 bases had no gene match. Germline CDR1 reads WNHNN; CDR2 reads SYGVQD (reference sequence). The CDR3 sequence: CASSERGGVSDTQYF. CDR3 nucleotides: TGCGCCAGCAGTGAGCGGGGGGGTGTGTCAGATACGCAGTATTTT.

This clone was found once. The chain employs TRBV29-1 and TRBJ2-5; D is ambiguous. The length of the CDR3 is 12 residues. Germline CDR1 and CDR2: SQVTM and ANQGSEA. The germline V and J ends were trimmed by 7 bases and 5 bases, with 14 bases remaining between them. CDR3 residues: CSAVHSEETQYF. The CDR3 DNA follows: TGCAGCGCTGTGCACTCGGAGGAGACCCAGTACTTC.

The CDR3 is CASSQENRIQPQHF. The CDR3, as DNA: TGCGCCAGCAGCCAAGAGAACAGGATACAGCCCCAGCATTTT. The rearrangement uses TRBV4-1 and TRBJ1-5; possible D gene TRBD1, 5 bases. Germline lookup yields CDR1 MGHRA and CDR2 YSYEKL. V was cut by 0 bases and J by 7 bases, with 10 bases left in between. CDR3 size: 14 residues.